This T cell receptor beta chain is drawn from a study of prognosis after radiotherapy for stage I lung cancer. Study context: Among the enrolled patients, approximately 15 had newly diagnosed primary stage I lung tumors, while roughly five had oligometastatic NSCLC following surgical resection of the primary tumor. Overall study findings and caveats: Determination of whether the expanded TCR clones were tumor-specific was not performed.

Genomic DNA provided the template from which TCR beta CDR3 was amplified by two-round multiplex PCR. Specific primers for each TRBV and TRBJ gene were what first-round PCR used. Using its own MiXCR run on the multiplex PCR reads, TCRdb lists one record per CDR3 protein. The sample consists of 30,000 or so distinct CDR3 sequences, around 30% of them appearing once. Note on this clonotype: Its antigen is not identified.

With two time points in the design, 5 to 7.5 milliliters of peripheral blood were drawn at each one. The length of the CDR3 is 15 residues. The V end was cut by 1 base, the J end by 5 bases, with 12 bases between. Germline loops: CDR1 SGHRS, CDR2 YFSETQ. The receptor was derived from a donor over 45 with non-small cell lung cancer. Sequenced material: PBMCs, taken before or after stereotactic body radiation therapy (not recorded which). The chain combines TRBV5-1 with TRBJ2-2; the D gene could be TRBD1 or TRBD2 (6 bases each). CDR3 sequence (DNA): TGCGCCAGCAGCTTGAACGGGGGCGATACCGGGGAGCTGTTTTTT. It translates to CASSLNGGDTGELFF.